Reported below is one TCR beta chain. In the original processing: How many nucleated cells were present was estimated from reference gene primer amplification. Libraries were prepared by immunoSEQ multiplex PCR; TCRdb keeps only in-frame clonotypes and omits some of them. V, J and clone size are taken as reported in that table, and D and trimming were inferred from the DNA itself. The sample comprises 47,000 or so clones, 80% to 90% of which are singletons, and around 2.5% rests with the top ten. The data were obtained in a study of blood T cell repertoires in COVID-19. Study-wide context: The United States, Italy and Spain provided the acute and convalescent COVID-19 samples. Sample material is recorded as cDNA or gDNA derived from T cells, B-cell-depleted T cells, or PBMCs.

CDR1 is LGHDT and CDR2 is YNNKEL in the germline V gene (reference sequence). The CDR3 consists of 14 residues. Losses at the gene ends were 5 bases for V and 6 bases for J; bases not matched to a gene: 4. This chain uses TRBV3-1 (or the pseudogene TRBV3-2) with TRBJ1-6; TRBD1 matches 7 bases. The source of this sequence is a woman aged 55 to 70 with acute or convalescent COVID-19. The sequenced material came from peripheral blood. The CDR3 DNA reads as TGTGCCAGCAGCTTAGGACAGGTTAATTCACCCCTCCACTTT. Translation: CASSLGQVNSPLHF.